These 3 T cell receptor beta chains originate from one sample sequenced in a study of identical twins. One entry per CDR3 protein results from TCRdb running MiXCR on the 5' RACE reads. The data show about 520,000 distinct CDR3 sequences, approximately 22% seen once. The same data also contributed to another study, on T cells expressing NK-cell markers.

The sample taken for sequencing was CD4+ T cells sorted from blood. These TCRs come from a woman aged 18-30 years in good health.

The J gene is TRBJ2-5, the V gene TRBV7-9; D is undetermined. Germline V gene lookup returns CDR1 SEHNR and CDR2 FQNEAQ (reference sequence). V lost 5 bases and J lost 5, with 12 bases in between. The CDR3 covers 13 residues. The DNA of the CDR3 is TGTGCCAGCAGCGTAAGGCCGGAGGAGACCCAGTACTTC. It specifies CASSVRPEETQYF.

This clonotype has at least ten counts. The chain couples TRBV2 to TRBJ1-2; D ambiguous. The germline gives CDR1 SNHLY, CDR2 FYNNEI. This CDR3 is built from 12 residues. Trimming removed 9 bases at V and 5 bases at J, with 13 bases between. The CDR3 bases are TGTGCCAGTACAAAGCAGGATTATGGCTACACCTTC. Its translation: CASTKQDYGYTF.

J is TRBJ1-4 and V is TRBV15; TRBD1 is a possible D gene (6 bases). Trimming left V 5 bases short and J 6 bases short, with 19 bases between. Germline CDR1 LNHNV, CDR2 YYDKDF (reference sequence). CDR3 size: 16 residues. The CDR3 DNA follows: TGTGCCACCAGCGGCCGGGTCAGGCAGGGGCATGAAAAACTGTTTTTT. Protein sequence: CATSGRVRQGHEKLFF.